These T cell receptor beta chains were read from a single sample in a study of identical twins. TCRdb re-analysed the 5' RACE reads in MiXCR, keeping a single row per CDR3 protein. The data contain 400,000 to 600,000 distinct CDR3 sequences, 20% to 25% of them singletons. These records were also assigned to another study, of yellow fever vaccine responses in identical twins.

Sequenced sample: CD4+ T cells sorted from blood. Source of these receptors: a woman under 30 in good health. CDR3s include the opening cysteine and the closing phenylalanine or tryptophan. The order of the fields is V gene, D gene, clone size, J gene, CDR3 DNA, CDR3 protein. D genes are given only for firm matches. Expanded clones get a size class; other rows say once, few or many, or leave the size out.

>TRBV15|NA|NA|TRBJ2-1
TGTGCCACCAGCAGAGGGGTCAACAATGAGCAGTTCTTC
CATSRGVNNEQFF
>TRBV9|TRBD2|few|TRBJ2-1
TGTGCCAGCAGCGTAGCACTAGCGAACGACAATGAGCAGTTCTTC
CASSVALANDNEQFF
>TRBV25-1|NA|NA|TRBJ2-5
TGTGCCAGCAGTGAATCTCAAGAGACCCAGTACTTC
CASSESQETQYF
>TRBV10-2|NA|NA|TRBJ1-5
TGCGCCACGAACCGAGGGATTTTGGATAGTAGCAATCAGCCCCAGCATTTT
CATNRGILDSSNQPQHF
>TRBV27|NA|few|TRBJ1-6
TGTGCCAGCAGTTTTAGCCCCTTGGCTGGTTCACCCCTCCACTTT
CASSFSPLAGSPLHF
>TRBV9|NA|NA|TRBJ2-2
TGTGCCAGCAGCGTAGATTCGTACGGGGAGCTGTTTTTT
CASSVDSYGELFF
>TRBV3-1|NA|NA|TRBJ1-1
TGTGCCAGCAGCTTGAGGGCTTGGGAGAACACTGAAGCTTTCTTT
CASSLRAWENTEAFF
>TRBV9|TRBD1|NA|TRBJ2-5
TGTGCCAGCAGCTCCGGGACAGGGGAAAACCAGTACTTC
CASSSGTGENQYF
>TRBV2|NA|NA|TRBJ2-1
TGTGCCAGCAGTGGGGATGACGGTAGACTCAGCTCCTACAATGAGCAGTTCTTC
CASSGDDGRLSSYNEQFF
>TRBV5-1|NA|NA|TRBJ1-1
TGCGCCAGCAGCTTGGGAGCAGTCGCAAGGGGAAATGAAGCTTTCTTT
CASSLGAVARGNEAFF
>TRBV7-9|NA|many|TRBJ1-2
TGTGCCAGCAGCTTAAACGGGGGATATGGCTACACCTTC
CASSLNGGYGYTF
>TRBV5-1|TRBD1|few|TRBJ2-2
TGCGCCAGCAGCCTAAGACAGGGGGCCGGGACCGGGGAGCTGTTTTTT
CASSLRQGAGTGELFF
>TRBV24-1|TRBD2|NA|TRBJ2-1
TGTGCCACCAGTGATTTCGGGGGAGGGAGATACAATGAGCAGTTCTTC
CATSDFGGGRYNEQFF
>TRBV20-1|NA|few|TRBJ1-5
TGCAGTGCTTCCCGTGACAGACATAGCAATCAGCCCCAGCATTTT
CSASRDRHSNQPQHF
>TRBV20-1|NA|NA|TRBJ2-5
TGCAGTGCTAGACCGACCGGGCCTGAACTTGGTGGGACCCAGTACTTC
CSARPTGPELGGTQYF
>TRBV27|NA|NA|TRBJ2-7
TGTGCCAGCAGTTTATCAAACCGATATGGACCCCTTCTCTACGAGCAGTACTTC
CASSLSNRYGPLLYEQYF
>TRBV6-6|NA|few|TRBJ2-5
TGTGCCAGCGGAGGGGGGCTCCAGACCCAGTACTTC
CASGGGLQTQYF
>TRBV3-1|TRBD2|NA|TRBJ2-1
TGTGCCAGCAGCCCGGGGACTAGCGGGAGGGGGTACAATGAGCAGTTCTTC
CASSPGTSGRGYNEQFF
>TRBV10-1|NA|NA|TRBJ2-5
TGCGCCAGCACCCCGGAGGGGGAGGGAGAGACCCAGTACTTC
CASTPEGEGETQYF
>TRBV7-9|TRBD2|once|TRBJ2-3
TGTGCCAGCAGCTTCGGGACTAGTTTTACAGATACGCAGTATTTT
CASSFGTSFTDTQYF
>TRBV5-1|TRBD1|few|TRBJ1-5
TGCGCCAGCAGGCCCGGGACAGGGGAGATTCAGCCCCAGCATTTT
CASRPGTGEIQPQHF
>TRBV6-5|TRBD2|NA|TRBJ2-2
TGTGCCAGCAGTTATAGGGCGGGAGGAGCTGGGGAGCTGTTTTTT
CASSYRAGGAGELFF
>TRBV5-1|TRBD1|few|TRBJ2-3
TGCGCCAGCAGCTACAGGGGGCTAAGCACAGATACGCAGTATTTT
CASSYRGLSTDTQYF
>TRBV7-3|NA|few|TRBJ2-2
TGTGCCAGCAGCTTAACGGGATATGAGGGGGTGAATAACACCGGGGAGCTGTTTTTT
CASSLTGYEGVNNTGELFF
>TRBV12-3/TRBV12-4|NA|few|TRBJ2-3
TGTGCCAGCAGTTTCGGAGGTTCAGATACGCAGTATTTT
CASSFGGSDTQYF
>TRBV19|NA|once|TRBJ2-3
TGTGCCACAGGTAGCACAGATACGCAGTATTTT
CATGSTDTQYF
>TRBV12-5|NA|NA|TRBJ2-1
TGTGCTAGTGGTTTGGGCAGAGGGAATAGCGACTACAATGAGCAGTTCTTC
CASGLGRGNSDYNEQFF
>TRBV20-1|TRBD1|few|TRBJ1-5
TGCAGTGCTAGAGGGACAGGACATCAGCCCCAGCATTTT
CSARGTGHQPQHF
>TRBV27|TRBD1|few|TRBJ2-3
TGTGCCAGCTACAGGGGCGCATCTCCAGATACGCAGTATTTT
CASYRGASPDTQYF
>TRBV24-1|NA|few|TRBJ2-3
TGTGCCACCAGTGATTATAGGGCAGATACGCAGTATTTT
CATSDYRADTQYF
>TRBV29-1|NA|few|TRBJ2-3
TGCAGGGCCCAGCGGTTAGTCACAGATACGCAGTATTTT
CRAQRLVTDTQYF
>TRBV5-1|NA|NA|TRBJ1-1
TGCGCCAGCAGCTCGGAAGGCACTGAAGCTTTCTTT
CASSSEGTEAFF
>TRBV15|NA|few|TRBJ2-1
TGTGCCACCAGCAGAGAGACAGGAGGCTCCTACAATGAGCAGTTCTTC
CATSRETGGSYNEQFF
>TRBV5-1|TRBD1|few|TRBJ2-7
TGCGCCAGCAGCACCCGGGACAGGGGCGGGTACGAGCAGTACTTC
CASSTRDRGGYEQYF
>TRBV11-2|TRBD2|few|TRBJ2-3
TGTGCCAGCAGCTTAGATCCCCGTAGCGGGGGGGACACAGATACGCAGTATTTT
CASSLDPRSGGDTDTQYF
>TRBV14|TRBD2|NA|TRBJ2-7
TGTGCCAGCAGCCGCGGGGGACTGGGAGGCTACGAGCAGTACTTC
CASSRGGLGGYEQYF
>TRBV11-1|TRBD2|NA|TRBJ2-1
TGTGCCAGCAGCTTGTTTCCCAAAACTAGCGGGGAACACAATGAGCAGTTCTTC
CASSLFPKTSGEHNEQFF
>TRBV5-1|NA|few|TRBJ2-1
TGCGCCAGCAGCTTGGGGGGTAGGGACAATGAGCAGTTCTTC
CASSLGGRDNEQFF
>TRBV12-3/TRBV12-4|NA|few|TRBJ2-3
TGTGCCAGCAGTTTACGGCAGTCCCGCACAGATACGCAGTATTTT
CASSLRQSRTDTQYF
>TRBV19|NA|few|TRBJ1-5
TGTGCCAGTAGTATAAGGGGTCAGCCCCAGCATTTT
CASSIRGQPQHF
>TRBV6-2/TRBV6-3|NA|few|TRBJ1-1
TGTGCCAGCAGTGGGACTCAGGGGACGAACACTGAAGCTTTCTTT
CASSGTQGTNTEAFF
>TRBV9|TRBD1|few|TRBJ2-3
TGTGCCAGCAGCGTAGGGACAGGGCGAAGCACAGATACGCAGTATTTT
CASSVGTGRSTDTQYF
>TRBV7-9|TRBD2|few|TRBJ2-5
TGTGCCAGCAGCACAGGACTAGCGGGAGTGGAGACCCAGTACTTC
CASSTGLAGVETQYF
>TRBV6-1|NA|few|TRBJ1-5
TGTGCCAGCAGTGAGGAATATCGCAATCAGCCCCAGCATTTT
CASSEEYRNQPQHF
>TRBV6-1|NA|few|TRBJ2-1
TGTGCCAGCCTGCCTCCGGGGCGCCACAATGAGCAGTTCTTC
CASLPPGRHNEQFF
>TRBV7-3|NA|once|TRBJ2-3
TGTGCCAGCAGATTAGGGCTCACAGATACGCAGTATTTT
CASRLGLTDTQYF
>TRBV10-2|NA|few|TRBJ2-3
TGCGCCAGCAGTGATACAGGCCGCACAGATACGCAGTATTTT
CASSDTGRTDTQYF
>TRBV5-5|TRBD2|NA|TRBJ2-3
TGTGCCAGCAGCTTGGCATCGGTGGGACTAGCGAACACAGATACGCAGTATTTT
CASSLASVGLANTDTQYF
>TRBV5-1|TRBD2|many|TRBJ2-3
TGCGCCAGCAGCCTTACGACTAGCGGGATCTCAGATACGCAGTATTTT
CASSLTTSGISDTQYF
>TRBV5-1|NA|few|TRBJ2-1
TGCGCCAGCAGCTTGGTGGAGTACTCCTACAATGAGCAGTTCTTC
CASSLVEYSYNEQFF
>TRBV4-1|NA|NA|TRBJ1-4
TGCGCCAGCAGCCGAGGTACCCTCGAAAAACTGTTTTTT
CASSRGTLEKLFF
>TRBV6-2/TRBV6-3|TRBD2|NA|TRBJ2-3
TGTGCCAGCAGCGCACTAGCGGGAGGTTTAGATACGCAGTATTTT
CASSALAGGLDTQYF
>TRBV10-3|NA|few|TRBJ1-1
TGTGCCATCAGTGAGTCGATCAGCGGGGGGCGTACTGAAGCTTTCTTT
CAISESISGGRTEAFF